This T cell receptor beta chain emerged from a study of tumor-infiltrating lymphocytes in localized non-small cell lung cancer. About the research overall: Each patient gave resected tumor and non-adjacent uninvolved lung tissue.

TCRdb keeps only in-frame clones here, not all; method: immunoSEQ multiplex PCR. Of about 15,000 clones in the sample, roughly two thirds were seen once. General study points: Not all patients were TCR sequenced, owing to tissue quantity. Immunotypes IM1 and IM2 had similar TCR-derived T-cell fractions. Higher tumor T cell infiltration than in uninvolved lung was supported by TCRbeta sequencing.

On this clone: Its antigen is as yet unknown.

Sample: lung tumor tissue. The receptor comes from a human donor with non-small cell lung cancer.

CDR3 nucleotide sequence: TGTGCCAGCAGCTTAAATTGGGGGGCGCGGAGCACAGATACGCAGTATTTT. It yields the protein CASSLNWGARSTDTQYF. This chain uses TRBV11-2 with TRBJ2-3, with D perhaps given as TRBD1 or TRBD2 (6 bases each). Germline V gives CDR1 SGHAT, CDR2 FQNNGV. V gave up 2 bases and J gave up 0 bases, with 15 bases separating them. This CDR3 spans 17 amino acids.